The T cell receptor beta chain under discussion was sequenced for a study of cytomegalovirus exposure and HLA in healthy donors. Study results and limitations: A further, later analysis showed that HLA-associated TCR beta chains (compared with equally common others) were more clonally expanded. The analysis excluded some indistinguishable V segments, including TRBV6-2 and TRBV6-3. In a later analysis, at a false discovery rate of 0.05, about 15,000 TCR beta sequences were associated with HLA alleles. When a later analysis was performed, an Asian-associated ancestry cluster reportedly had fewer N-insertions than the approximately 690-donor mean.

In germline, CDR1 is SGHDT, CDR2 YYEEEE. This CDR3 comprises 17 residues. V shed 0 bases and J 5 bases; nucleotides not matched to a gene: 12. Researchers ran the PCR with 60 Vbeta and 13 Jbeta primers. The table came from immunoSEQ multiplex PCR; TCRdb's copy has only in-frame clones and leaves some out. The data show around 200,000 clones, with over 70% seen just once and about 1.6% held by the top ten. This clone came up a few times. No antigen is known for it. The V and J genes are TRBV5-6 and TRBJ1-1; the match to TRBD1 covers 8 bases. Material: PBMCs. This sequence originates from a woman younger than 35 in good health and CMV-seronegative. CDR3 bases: TGTGCCAGCAGCTTGGGCGGGGGGGACAGGCAGTTTACTGAAGCTTTCTTT. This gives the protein CASSLGGGDRQFTEAFF.